This T cell receptor beta chain was sequenced during a study of regulatory T cells in long-lasting Graves disease (dated by TCRdb to about 2021). Concerning the study at large: Persistent Graves' disease meant more than 5 years of antithyroid drug treatment with TSH receptor autoantibodies that stayed positive. The study took place in China and was registered as a clinical trial. A total of about 35 samples underwent TCR sequencing, from roughly 13 patients with persistent Graves' disease and some 20 patients with newly diagnosed Graves' disease. Peripheral blood TCR sequencing and RNA sequencing compared persistent Graves' disease patients with newly diagnosed Graves' disease patients. In the clinical cohort, patients with persistent Graves' disease had used antithyroid drugs for an average of roughly 10 years.

As encoded in the germline V gene (reference sequence), CDR1 is LNHDA while CDR2 is SQIVND. Trimming removed 0 bases from V and 7 bases from J, leaving 12 bases between the germline ends. Spanning cysteine to phenylalanine, the CDR3 consists of 14 amino acids. This entry keeps only the CDR3 DNA: 42 bases, framed from base 1. Libraries were prepared through multiplex PCR. The data were produced on an Illumina HiSeq 4000. iRepertoire HTBI primers and Arm-PCR amplification of CDR3 regions were used to construct TCR beta libraries. PCR products were gel purified before sequencing. Processing in the source paper ran as follows. Gene usage analysis of CDR3 amino acid clonotypes used the 60 to 80 TRBV and some 15 TRBJ segments found across samples. Filtered high-quality paired reads were merged into contigs using COPE and FqMerger. BLAST was used to align contigs to IMGT TRBV, TRBD and TRBJ reference genes, and CDR3 was defined according to IMGT. Any clonotype with a frequency above 0.1% was classified as a highly expanded clone. Shannon entropy served as the measure of repertoire diversity, while the Gini coefficient captured V-J evenness. Clonotypes shared by more than one individual were considered public. Using fastp trimming at Q25 and MiXCR clonotype assembly, TCRdb reanalyzed the public sequencing data and kept in-frame beta chains. Merged by CDR3 protein, the rows form single entries marked with the most common genes and DNA. For this entry, the V and J calls and clone size follow TCRdb and not the study's own pipeline. This sample is represented by 400,000 to 600,000 distinct CDR3 sequences; roughly a fifth of them were singletons. The ten top clones hold about 6.6% of the sample.

This specimen's time point label, interpreted: persistent/refractory GD, antithyroid drugs over 5 years with positive TRAb. RNA was extracted from PBMCs in TRIzol for both TCR sequencing and RNA sequencing. Graves' disease was diagnosed according to American Thyroid Association guidelines. The patients came from an endocrinology department in Xi'an, China. From each patient, about 9.7 milliliters of peripheral blood was collected into an EDTA anticoagulant tube. Ficoll Paque Plus density gradient separation was used to isolate PBMCs, and no further T cell sorting was done. An Agilent 2100 Bioanalyzer and agarose gel were used to assess RNA quality, and a NanoDrop 2000 was used to measure RNA concentration. The paper's findings and limits, for the study overall: Persistent disease showed preferential use of TRBV28, TRBJ1-2 and TRBJ2-5, whereas newly diagnosed disease favored TRBV20-1 and TRBJ2-1. Only peripheral blood was studied, because thyroid tissue, the primary lesion, was inaccessible. Sequencing and analysis were limited to the TCR beta chain. The authors acknowledged the small sample size as a limitation that may reduce accuracy. Persistent Graves' disease patients showed lower TCR Shannon entropy and fewer highly expanded clones than newly diagnosed patients, suggesting clonal expansion. Persistent patients shared more public clonotypes among themselves (around 3,000) than newly diagnosed patients did (roughly 920).

Worth noting for this clonotype: Its antigen has not been determined. Nothing much larger sits one base from this clone, and base qualities are not available.

The sequence joins TRBV19 to TRBJ2-5; the D gene cannot be named for sure. The source was peripheral blood mononuclear cells (PBMCs), collected when the disease was refractory, from a patient treated with antithyroid drugs. This clonotype was obtained from a female donor with Graves disease. The DNA is TGTGCCAGTAGTATAGATCTGGGGTCGGGGACCCAGTACTTC. It is translated as CASSIDLGSGTQYF.